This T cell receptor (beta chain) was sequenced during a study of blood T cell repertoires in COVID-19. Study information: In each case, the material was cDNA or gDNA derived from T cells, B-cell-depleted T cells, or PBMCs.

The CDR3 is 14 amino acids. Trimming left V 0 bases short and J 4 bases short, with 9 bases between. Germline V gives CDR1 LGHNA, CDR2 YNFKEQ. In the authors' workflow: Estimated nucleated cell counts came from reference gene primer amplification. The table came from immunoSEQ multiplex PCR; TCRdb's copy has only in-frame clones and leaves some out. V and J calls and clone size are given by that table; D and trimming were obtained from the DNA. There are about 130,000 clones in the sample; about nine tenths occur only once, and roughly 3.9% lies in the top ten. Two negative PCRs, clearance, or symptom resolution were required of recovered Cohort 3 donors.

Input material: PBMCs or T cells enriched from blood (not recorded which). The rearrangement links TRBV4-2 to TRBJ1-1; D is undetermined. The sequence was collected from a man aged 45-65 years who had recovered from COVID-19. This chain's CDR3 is CASSQDSTSTEAFF. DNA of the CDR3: TGTGCCAGCAGCCAAGATAGTACTAGCACTGAAGCTTTCTTT.